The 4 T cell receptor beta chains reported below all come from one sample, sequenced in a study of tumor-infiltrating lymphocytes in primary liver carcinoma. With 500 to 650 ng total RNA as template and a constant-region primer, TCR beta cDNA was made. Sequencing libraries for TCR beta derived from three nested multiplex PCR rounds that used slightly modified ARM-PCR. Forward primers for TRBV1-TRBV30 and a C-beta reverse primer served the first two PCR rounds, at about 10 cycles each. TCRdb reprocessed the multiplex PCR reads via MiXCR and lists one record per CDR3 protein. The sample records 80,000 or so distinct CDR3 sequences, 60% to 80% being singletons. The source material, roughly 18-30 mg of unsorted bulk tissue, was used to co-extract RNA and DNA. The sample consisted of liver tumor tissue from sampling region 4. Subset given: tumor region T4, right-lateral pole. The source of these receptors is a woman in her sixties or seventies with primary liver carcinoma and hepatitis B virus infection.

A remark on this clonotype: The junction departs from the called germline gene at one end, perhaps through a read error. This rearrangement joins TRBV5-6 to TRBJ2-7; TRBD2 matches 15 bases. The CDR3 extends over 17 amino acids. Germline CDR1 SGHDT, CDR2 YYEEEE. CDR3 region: CASSSGLAGGFKYERYF. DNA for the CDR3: TGTGCCAGCAGCAGCGGACTAGCGGGAGGGTTTAAGTACGAGCGGTACTTC. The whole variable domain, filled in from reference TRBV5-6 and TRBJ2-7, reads DAGVTQSPTHLIKTRGQQVTLRCSPKSGHDTVSWYQQALGQGPQFIFQYYEEEERQRGNFPDRFSGHQFPNYSSELNVNALLLGDSALYLCASSSGLAGGFKYERYFGPGTRLTVT.

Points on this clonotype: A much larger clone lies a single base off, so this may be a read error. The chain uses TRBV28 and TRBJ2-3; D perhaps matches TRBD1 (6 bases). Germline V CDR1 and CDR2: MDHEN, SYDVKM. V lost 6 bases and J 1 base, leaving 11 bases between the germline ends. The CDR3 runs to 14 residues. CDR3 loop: CASRQGIGTDTQYF. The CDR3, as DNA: TGTGCCAGCAGACAGGGTATTGGCACAGATACGCAGTATTTT.

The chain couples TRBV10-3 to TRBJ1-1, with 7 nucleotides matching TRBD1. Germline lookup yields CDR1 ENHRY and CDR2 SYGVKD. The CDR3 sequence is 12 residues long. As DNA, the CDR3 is TGTACCTTCAGTGAGCCAGGGGGTGAAGCTTTCTTT. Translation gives CTFSEPGGEAFF.

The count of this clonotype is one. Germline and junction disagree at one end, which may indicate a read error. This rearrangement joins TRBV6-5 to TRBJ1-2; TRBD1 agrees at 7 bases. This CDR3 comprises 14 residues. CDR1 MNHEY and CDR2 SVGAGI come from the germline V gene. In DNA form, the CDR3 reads TGTGCCAGTAGCGACCTCGACAGGGCCTATAGCTACACCTTC. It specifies CASSDLDRAYSYTF.